The present T cell receptor beta chain was sequenced within a study of blood T cells in healthy people across ages. Next came a second PCR, run for about 7 to 12 cycles, which used a sample-barcoded 5' primer along with a J-beta primer mix. TCRdb redid the calling of the 5' RACE reads with MiXCR, one entry per CDR3 protein. This table holds roughly 2 million distinct CDR3 sequences, less than 50% found once. The specimen was blood. This TCR was recovered from a woman aged 40 to 50 in good health.

The DNA for the CDR3 is TGCAGTGTCCCCCCGGCGGTAGAGGCAACTAATGAAAAACTGTTTTTT. Protein: CSVPPAVEATNEKLFF. This sequence joins TRBV20-1 and TRBJ1-4; D is ambiguous. This CDR3 spans 16 amino acids. Germline CDR1 and CDR2: DFQATT and SNEGSKA (reference sequence). V lost 7 bases, J lost 0 bases, and 18 bases lay in between.